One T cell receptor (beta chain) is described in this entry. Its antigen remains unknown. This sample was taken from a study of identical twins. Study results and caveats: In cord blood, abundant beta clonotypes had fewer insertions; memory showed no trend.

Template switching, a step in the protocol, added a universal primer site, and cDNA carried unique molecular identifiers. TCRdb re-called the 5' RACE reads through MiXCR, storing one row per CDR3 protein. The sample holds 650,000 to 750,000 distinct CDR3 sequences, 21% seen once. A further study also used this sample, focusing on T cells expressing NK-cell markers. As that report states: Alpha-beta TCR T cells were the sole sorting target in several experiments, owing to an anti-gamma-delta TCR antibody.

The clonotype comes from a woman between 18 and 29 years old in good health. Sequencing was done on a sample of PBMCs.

The CDR3 nucleotides are TGCGCCAGCAGCCCGGGAGGTCTTTTCGAGCAGTACTTC. This codes for CASSPGGLFEQYF. The chain has TRBV5-1 and TRBJ2-7; 7 bases are a match to TRBD2. CDR3 size: 13 residues. Trimming at V came to 4 bases and at J to 6 bases, leaving 7 bases not matched to a gene. Germline CDR1 SGHRS, CDR2 YFSETQ.